This TCR beta chain was captured by sequencing in a study of monozygotic twins with inflammatory bowel disease. Germline V gives CDR1 KGHSH, CDR2 LQKENI. This CDR3 has 15 residues. TCRdb reprocessed the 5' RACE reads and keeps a single row for each CDR3 protein, giving no DNA. The table gives 400,000 or so distinct CDR3 sequences; the top ten clones make up about 2.2% of it. This chain joins TRBV18 and TRBJ2-1; the TCRdb call, TRBD1, lacks DNA for checking. Sequenced: blood. The receptor was derived from a human donor with ulcerative colitis or Crohn's disease, or a healthy co-twin of an affected twin (not recorded which). The CDR3 here is CASSPPGQGNNEQFF.